This T cell receptor beta chain was found in a study of OX40 agonist ivuxolimab in advanced cancers. The germline V gene has CDR1 SGHVS and CDR2 FQNEAQ. V was cut by 2 bases and J by 6 bases, with 7 bases left in between. This CDR3 region has 13 residues. Study conclusions and caveats: The study found that CD8+ T cells averaged more expanded clones than CD4+. Clones of CD4+ and CD8+ blood T cells grew by week 6 at doses of 0.1 to 3.0 mg/kg.

This clone qualifies as medium-sized. The antigen remains undetermined. The table came from immunoSEQ multiplex PCR; TCRdb's copy has only in-frame clones and leaves some out. The sample includes about 17,000 clones, over 55% of them seen just once. Autoimmune disease history or systemic immunosuppression led to patient exclusion. The chain is built from TRBV7-8 and TRBJ2-2, with D possibly matching TRBD1 (5 bases). Material: CD4+ or CD8+ T cells sorted from blood, obtained in a trial of the OX40 agonist ivuxolimab. The source of this sequence is an adult with an advanced solid tumor such as melanoma, head and neck, liver or kidney cancer. CDR3 sequence reads: CASSLQGAGELFF. The CDR3, as DNA: TGTGCCAGCAGCTTACAGGGTGCCGGGGAGCTGTTTTTT.